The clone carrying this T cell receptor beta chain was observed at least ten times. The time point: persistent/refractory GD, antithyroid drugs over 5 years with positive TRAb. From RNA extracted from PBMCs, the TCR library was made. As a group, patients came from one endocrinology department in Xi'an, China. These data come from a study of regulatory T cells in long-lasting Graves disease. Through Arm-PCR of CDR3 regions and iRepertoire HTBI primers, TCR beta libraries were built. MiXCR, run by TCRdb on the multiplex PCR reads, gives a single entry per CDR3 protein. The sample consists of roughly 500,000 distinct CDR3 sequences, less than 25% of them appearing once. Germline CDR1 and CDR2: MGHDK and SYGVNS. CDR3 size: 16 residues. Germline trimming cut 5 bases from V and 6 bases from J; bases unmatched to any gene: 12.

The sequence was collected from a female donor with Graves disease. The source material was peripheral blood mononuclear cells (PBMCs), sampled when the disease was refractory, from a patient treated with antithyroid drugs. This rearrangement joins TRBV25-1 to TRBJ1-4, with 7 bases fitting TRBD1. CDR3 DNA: TGTGCCAGCAGTCAGAGGGAGACAGGGTGGTATGAAAAACTGTTTTTT. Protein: CASSQRETGWYEKLFF.